Sequencing of this T cell receptor (beta chain) was carried out in a study of CD8 T cells in ankylosing spondylitis. The CDR3 spans 16 residues. The V segment lost 7 bases and the J segment 2 bases; nucleotides outside the gene matches: 14. This clonotype has at least ten counts. Its specificity is not known. Study-wide points: Enrichment of disease-linked clones was reportedly significant in matched ankylosing spondylitis synovial fluid.

TCRdb re-derived calls from the 5' RACE reads in MiXCR, one entry per CDR3 protein. The sample has approximately 130,000 distinct CDR3 sequences, roughly 10% seen once. The V gene is TRBV12-3 or TRBV12-4, the J gene TRBJ2-7; 7 bases align to TRBD2. This TCR was recovered from a female donor with ankylosing spondylitis or in good health (not recorded which). Input material: blood, either unsorted or a sorted T cell fraction (not recorded which). In DNA, the CDR3 is TGTGCCAGCACCAACGAGCGGGACTTTAATACCTACGAGCAGTACTTC. Protein: CASTNERDFNTYEQYF.